This TCR beta chain came from a study of cytomegalovirus exposure and HLA in healthy donors. Study-level points and caveats: Researchers catalogued over 150 TCR beta chains as cytomegalovirus-associated.

The V and J ends lost 6 bases and 0 bases respectively, with 12 bases between them. The CDR3 spans 14 residues. Germline lookup yields CDR1 MNHNS and CDR2 SASEGT. The primer mix had 60 Vbeta and 13 Jbeta primers. TCRdb's table, derived via immunoSEQ multiplex PCR, lists solely in-frame clones and lacks some. The repertoire includes 65,000 to 90,000 clones, roughly 78% of them detected once, and about 12% sits in the top ten. With regard to this clone: Its antigen is not known.

The TCR comes from a woman aged 40 to 49 in good health and CMV-seropositive. The sequencing input was PBMCs. The chain joins TRBV6-1 to TRBJ2-7, with D possibly TRBD2 on 5 matching bases. Here the CDR3 reads CASRPGFFSYEQYF. For the CDR3, the DNA is TGTGCCAGCAGGCCGGGGTTTTTCTCCTACGAGCAGTACTTC.